This is a list of T cell receptor beta chains from one sample in a study of neurological immune-mediated disorders. TCRdb ran MiXCR on the 5' RACE reads and lists one entry per CDR3 protein. The repertoire has around 53,000 distinct CDR3 sequences, about 4% of them found once; the top ten carry around 2.8%. The sequenced sample was PBMCs. All receptors come from a man aged 50 to 59 with multiple sclerosis. CDR3s include the opening cysteine and the closing phenylalanine or tryptophan. D genes are given only for firm matches. Not every row has a clone size; where given, it reads once, few, many or a size class.

TRBJ2-7 | TRBD2 | TRBV20-1 | many | TGCAGTGCTCCCGGGAGGGCCAGGTACGAGCAGTACTTC | CSAPGRARYEQYF
TRBJ1-2 | TRBD1 | TRBV29-1 | many | TGCAGCGTACTGGGACAGGGAAGGTTTGGCTACACCTTC | CSVLGQGRFGYTF
TRBJ1-1 | TRBD1 | TRBV28 | many | TGTGCCAGCAGCACCGACAGGGTTCTGGTGAACACTGAAGCTTTCTTT | CASSTDRVLVNTEAFF
TRBJ2-5 | - | TRBV5-1 | many | TGCGCCAGCAGCTTGATCGAGGTTCGAGAGACCCAGTACTTC | CASSLIEVRETQYF
TRBJ1-6 | - | TRBV2 | many | TGTGCCAGCAAGGGGACTCTGGGGAATTCACCCCTCCACTTT | CASKGTLGNSPLHF
TRBJ2-5 | TRBD2 | TRBV6-5 | many | TGTGCCAGCAGTTACAAAGCGGGAGGTGTAGAGACCCAGTACTTC | CASSYKAGGVETQYF
TRBJ1-1 | - | TRBV29-1 | - | TGCAGCGTTGAAGGGGGCCAGGCCGGTATGAACACTGAAGCTTTCTTT | CSVEGGQAGMNTEAFF
TRBJ1-6 | - | TRBV6-5 | many | TGTGCCAGCAGTTATCAGGAGGTGTCACCCCTCCACTTT | CASSYQEVSPLHF
TRBJ2-2 | TRBD2 | TRBV24-1 | many | TGTGCCACCACACCGGGGGGGATGAACACCGGGGAGCTGTTTTTT | CATTPGGMNTGELFF
TRBJ2-3 | - | TRBV5-1 | many | TGCGCCAGCAGCTTGAGCCCCGGTCCGGCCACAGATACGCAGTATTTT | CASSLSPGPATDTQYF
TRBJ2-1 | TRBD2 | TRBV7-8 | - | TGTGCCAGCAGCCCGGAGTTAGCGGGGACGAATGAGCAGTTCTTC | CASSPELAGTNEQFF
TRBJ2-2 | TRBD1 | TRBV30 | many | TGTGCCTGGAGTGTACGAGGACAGGACACCGGGGAGCTGTTTTTT | CAWSVRGQDTGELFF
TRBJ2-1 | - | TRBV5-5 | few | TGTGCCAGCAGCACGGCCGCGCAGTCCTACAATGAGCAGTTCTTC | CASSTAAQSYNEQFF
TRBJ1-5 | TRBD1 | TRBV10-2 | few | TGCGCCAGCAGCGGGACAGGGGGGGATCAGCCCCAGAATTTT | CASSGTGGDQPQNF
TRBJ1-4 | - | TRBV27 | many | TGTGCCAGCAGTTTAGGGTTCGGTGAAAAACTGTTTTTT | CASSLGFGEKLFF
TRBJ2-2 | TRBD1 | TRBV7-9 | many | TGTGCCAGCAGCCCCGGGACAGGCCGGACCGGGGAGCTGTTTTTT | CASSPGTGRTGELFF
TRBJ2-7 | - | TRBV7-9 | many | TGTGCCAGCGGGAAGACGGGAGTCGGCGCCTACGAGCAGTACTTC | CASGKTGVGAYEQYF